This T cell receptor (beta chain) was profiled in a study of blood T cell repertoires in COVID-19. Study in general: Spain, Italy and the United States supplied samples that represented acute and convalescent COVID-19. Nucleic acid was either cDNA or gDNA, and it came from T cells, B-cell-depleted T cells, or PBMCs.

V shed 7 bases and J 4 bases; nucleotides not matched to a gene: 12. CDR1 is SQVTM and CDR2 is ANQGSEA in the germline V gene. This CDR3 is built from 16 residues. In the original workflow: How many nucleated cells were present was estimated from reference gene primer amplification. Profiled with immunoSEQ multiplex PCR; TCRdb holds only in-frame clones, not every one. That table supplies the V and J calls and clone size; D and trimming were determined from the DNA. The data contain 65,000 to 80,000 clones, more than 65% of them singletons. This chain connects TRBV29-1 to TRBJ2-2; 10 positions agree with TRBD2. Sequencing input: peripheral blood. The TCR comes from a man aged 50 to 59 with acute or convalescent COVID-19. CDR3: CSARAPAGGSTGELFF. The CDR3 DNA reads TGCAGCGCCAGAGCCCCAGCGGGAGGGAGCACCGGGGAGCTGTTTTTT.